One sample yielded the 27 T cell receptor beta chains listed below, sequenced in a study of blood T cell repertoires in COVID-19. Measured with immunoSEQ multiplex PCR; TCRdb has only the in-frame clones, and not every one. The sample lists 200,000 to 250,000 clones, around 82% occurring once. The sample taken for sequencing was PBMCs or T cells enriched from blood (not recorded which). Receptors originate from a woman in her forties or fifties who had been exposed to COVID-19.

The rearrangement uses TRBV5-5 and TRBJ2-1; perhaps TRBD2 as D (6 bases). V was pared by 4 bases and J by 7 bases, with 21 bases between. CDR3 length: 16 residues. Germline V lookup: CDR1 SGHKS, CDR2 YYEKEE (reference sequence). CDR3 nucleotide sequence: TGTGCCAGCAGCCGCCGTGATCCGGGGCTAGCGAATGAGCAGTTCTTC. Its translation is CASSRRDPGLANEQFF. Filled out from reference TRBV5-5 and TRBJ2-1, the complete variable domain reads DAGVTQSPTHLIKTRGQQVTLRCSPISGHKSVSWYQQVLGQGPQFIFQYYEKEERGRGNFPDRFSARQFPNYSSELNVNALLLGDSALYLCASSRRDPGLANEQFFGPGTRLTVL.

The CDR3 DNA reads TGTGCCAGCTCACCGGAAAGGAGCTCTGGAAACACCATATATTTT. This codes for CASSPERSSGNTIYF. The chain uses TRBV18 and TRBJ1-3; D uncertain. Germline loops: CDR1 KGHSH, CDR2 LQKENI. Between the trimmed V and J ends, which lost 3 bases and 0 bases, there was a span of 9 bases. This CDR3 is built from 15 residues.

The chain recombines TRBV5-8 with TRBJ1-2; 8 positions agree with TRBD1. With 5 bases clipped from V and 8 bases from J, the junction kept 5 bases outside the gene matches. Germline V gene sequence: CDR1 SGHTS, CDR2 YDEGEE. This CDR3 is 12 amino acids long. The CDR3 nucleotides read TGTGCCAGCAGGCCCAGGGGGCCCGGCTACACCTTC. Encoded protein: CASRPRGPGYTF. The full variable domain, with the rest looked up from reference TRBV5-8 and TRBJ1-2, is EAGVTQSPTHLIKTRGQQATLRCSPISGHTSVYWYQQALGLGLQFLLWYDEGEERNRGNFPPRFSGRQFPNYSSELNVNALELEDSALYLCASRPRGPGYTFGSGTRLTVV.

This rearrangement joins TRBV5-1 to TRBJ2-7; D is unclear. The length of the CDR3 is 12 residues. Trimming took 3 bases from V and 3 from J, leaving 7 bases between them. Looked up from germline, CDR1 is SGHRS and CDR2 is YFSETQ. The DNA of the CDR3 is TGCGCCAGCAGCTCCCCCGGCTACGAGCAGTACTTC. It is translated as CASSSPGYEQYF.

The chain couples TRBV7-9 to TRBJ1-1, with a weak D call TRBD1 (6 bases). This CDR3 has 15 amino acids. The germline CDR1 and CDR2 sequences are SEHNR and FQNEAQ (reference sequence). Trimming removed 5 bases from V and 2 bases from J, with 15 bases in between. The CDR3 reads CASSTYRDTNTEAFF. DNA of the CDR3: TGTGCCAGCAGCACATACCGGGACACCAACACTGAAGCTTTCTTT.

The V call is TRBV27, the J call TRBJ1-1, with D maybe TRBD1 (5 bases). The germline V gene has CDR1 MNHEY and CDR2 SMNVEV (reference sequence). V was clipped by 8 bases and J by 3 bases, with 16 bases between them. CDR3 length: 14 amino acids. CDR3 nucleotide sequence: TGTGCCAGCGGATGGAAGGGGCTTCACACTGAAGCTTTCTTT. It encodes CASGWKGLHTEAFF.

The genes are TRBV3-1 (or the pseudogene TRBV3-2) and TRBJ1-4, with D tentatively TRBD1 (6 bases). CDR1 is LGHDT and CDR2 is YNNKEL in the germline V gene (reference sequence). Trimming took 3 bases from V and 8 from J, leaving 10 bases between them. The CDR3 contains 13 residues. The CDR3 spells CASSHRGREKLFF. In DNA, the CDR3 is TGTGCCAGCAGCCACAGGGGTCGGGAAAAACTGTTTTTT.

The chain recombines TRBV21-1 with TRBJ2-7; the table's D call of TRBD1 was not tested on the DNA. TRBV21-1 is marked as a pseudogene. The CDR3 is 14 amino acids. CDR3 DNA: TGTGCCAGCAGCAAAACAGGGATTGCCTACGAGCAGTACTTC. It yields the protein CASSKTGIAYEQYF.

This rearrangement joins TRBV5-6 to TRBJ2-5, with TRBD2 matching 13 bases. Per germline, CDR1 SGHDT and CDR2 YYEEEE. The CDR3 is made up of 18 amino acids. V was pared by 3 bases and J by 1 base, with 9 bases of the junction left unmatched. The chain's CDR3 is CASSSTRTSGGRQETQYF. In DNA form, the CDR3 reads TGTGCCAGCAGCTCTACGAGGACTAGCGGGGGCCGCCAAGAGACCCAGTACTTC.

This rearrangement joins TRBV3-1 (or the pseudogene TRBV3-2) to TRBJ1-3; D remains ambiguous. This CDR3 contains 11 residues. Germline values: CDR1 LGHDT, CDR2 YNNKEL (reference sequence). The V end was cut by 8 bases, the J end by 3 bases, with 5 bases between. The CDR3 loop is CASLFGNTIYF. CDR3 nucleotide sequence: TGTGCCAGCTTATTTGGAAACACCATATATTTT.

This clone was observed a handful of times. The rearrangement uses TRBV10-1 and TRBJ2-3, with D maybe TRBD2 (5 bases). CDR1 and CDR2 (germline): WNHNN, SYGVQD (reference sequence). The CDR3 consists of 15 residues. V was shortened by 2 bases and J by 0 bases, with 9 bases between the two germline ends. CDR3 DNA sequence: TGCGCCAGCAGTGAGAGAGGGTCGAGCACAGATACGCAGTATTTT. Translating it yields CASSERGSSTDTQYF.

This clone has just a few counts. The chain employs TRBV13 and TRBJ1-3; perhaps TRBD1 as D (5 bases). Germline CDR1 reads PRHDT; CDR2 reads FYEKMQ (reference sequence). Between the trimmed V and J ends, which lost 0 bases and 3 bases, there was a span of 15 bases. This CDR3 is built from 17 residues. The CDR3 loop is CASSLGSQGVFGNTIYF. The CDR3 bases are TGTGCCAGCAGCTTAGGGTCCCAGGGCGTGTTTGGAAACACCATATATTTT.

V is TRBV7-8 and J is TRBJ1-1, with D possibly TRBD1 on 5 matching bases. The V gene lost 1 base and the J gene lost 0 bases, with 12 bases spanning the gap. The germline V gene has CDR1 SGHVS and CDR2 FQNEAQ. The CDR3 sequence is 16 residues long. CDR3 sequence reads: CASSLGGGNLNTEAFF. Written as DNA, the CDR3 is TGTGCCAGCAGCTTAGGGGGCGGAAACCTGAACACTGAAGCTTTCTTT.

The chain combines TRBV6-5 with TRBJ1-1, with D possibly matching TRBD1 (5 bases). The germline V gene encodes CDR1 MNHEY and CDR2 SVGAGI. The CDR3 is 13 amino acids. V was cut by 6 bases and J by 1 base, with 9 bases left in between. CDR3 loop: CASRVTGNTEAFF. The CDR3 bases are TGTGCCAGCAGAGTAACAGGGAACACTGAAGCTTTCTTT.

The CDR3 reads CASSFQVGTSGNTDTQYF. CDR3 sequence (DNA): TGTGCCAGCAGTTTTCAGGTCGGGACTAGCGGGAACACAGATACGCAGTATTTT. The J gene is TRBJ2-3, the V gene TRBV27; 13 bases match TRBD2. Germline values: CDR1 MNHEY, CDR2 SMNVEV (reference sequence). This CDR3 is built from 18 residues. Unmatched junction bases numbered 8, after V lost 3 bases and J lost 2 bases.

This clone occurred once. The V call is TRBV6-5, the J call TRBJ2-3; possible D gene TRBD2, 5 bases. The CDR3 is made up of 15 amino acids. With 4 bases removed from V and 0 bases from J, the gap between germline ends came to 11 bases. The germline V gene has CDR1 MNHEY and CDR2 SVGAGI. CDR3 amino acids: CASSWTGTSTDTQYF. In DNA form, the CDR3 reads TGTGCCAGCAGTTGGACTGGAACTAGCACAGATACGCAGTATTTT.

This clone has only one observation. The chain carries TRBV6-5 and TRBJ1-5; perhaps TRBD1 as D (5 bases). CDR1 is MNHEY, CDR2 SVGAGI, per germline. The ends were cut back, 6 bases at V and 11 bases at J, with 20 bases in the middle. The CDR3 contains 14 residues. This chain's CDR3 is CASRFDSSLTAQHF. The CDR3 DNA follows: TGTGCCAGCAGATTCGACAGCAGCTTAACAGCCCAGCATTTT.

This clone showed up just a few times. The chain has TRBV7-2 and TRBJ2-7; TRBD2 might be the D (5 bases). The CDR3 contains 14 residues. Germline values: CDR1 SGHTA, CDR2 FQGNSA. Deletions cut 3 bases from V and 1 base from J, with 10 bases between. The CDR3, as DNA: TGTGCCAGCAGCTTTAGGGCGGGTTCCTACGAGCAGTACTTC. Its translation: CASSFRAGSYEQYF.

This clone was seen a few times. The V and J genes are TRBV5-1 and TRBJ2-7, with TRBD2 matching 9 bases. There are 15 residues in the CDR3. The junction had 7 bases not matched to a gene; V was cut back by 0 bases and J by 6 bases. Germline V CDR1 and CDR2: SGHRS, YFSETQ. In nucleotides, the CDR3 is TGCGCCAGCAGCTTGGTGGGTAGCGGGGGTGCCGAGCAGTACTTC. It is translated as CASSLVGSGGAEQYF.

This CDR3 reads CASSEPLAGGLSSYEQYF. DNA of the CDR3: TGCGCCAGCAGCGAGCCCCTAGCGGGGGGCCTCAGCTCCTACGAGCAGTACTTC. The V call is TRBV5-1, the J call TRBJ2-7; 11 bases map to TRBD2. CDR3 size: 18 residues. Germline CDR1 SGHRS, CDR2 YFSETQ. After removal of 4 bases from V and 0 bases from J, the junction contained 12 bases not matched to a gene.

The chain is built from TRBV5-4 and TRBJ2-1; TRBD2 matches 9 bases. Germline values: CDR1 SGHNT, CDR2 YYREEE (reference sequence). CDR3 length: 15 residues. J was trimmed by 7 bases and V by 1 base; bases with no gene match: 6. The CDR3 sequence: CASSLQAGGPNEQFF. The CDR3 DNA reads as TGTGCCAGCAGCTTGCAGGCGGGGGGGCCAAATGAGCAGTTCTTC.

The chain carries TRBV5-8 and TRBJ1-4; 7 bases are shared with TRBD1. This CDR3 comprises 13 residues. CDR1 and CDR2 (germline): SGHTS, YDEGEE. The trim removed 4 bases at V and 7 bases at J, leaving 4 bases unmatched. The CDR3 DNA reads TGTGCCAGCAGCAGAAACAGGGGTGAAAAACTGTTTTTT. It translates to CASSRNRGEKLFF.

This rearrangement joins TRBV18 to TRBJ2-1; tentative D call: TRBD2 (7 bases). The V end lost 0 bases, the J end lost 6 bases, and 12 bases lay between the germline ends. The CDR3 is 15 amino acids. The germline CDR1 and CDR2 sequences are KGHSH and LQKENI. The CDR3 sequence: CASSPPGGAPNEQFF. The CDR3 DNA reads TGTGCCAGCTCACCACCGGGGGGGGCTCCCAATGAGCAGTTCTTC.

V usage is TRBV6-5 and J usage is TRBJ1-1, with 7 bases that match TRBD1. V lost 2 bases, J lost 5 bases, and 5 bases stayed unmatched. CDR1 and CDR2 (germline): MNHEY, SVGAGI. This CDR3 contains 14 residues. CDR3 nucleotides: TGTGCCAGCAGTTACAATCCAGGGGGGACTGAAGCTTTCTTT. It translates to CASSYNPGGTEAFF.

This clone was recorded at least ten times. As DNA, the CDR3 is TGTGCCAGCAGCCAAGGGACAGAAAATTCACCCCTCCACTTT. Protein: CASSQGTENSPLHF. The rearrangement uses TRBV3-1 (or the pseudogene TRBV3-2) and TRBJ1-6, with D tentatively TRBD1 (6 bases). The CDR3 sequence is 14 residues long. V was trimmed by 1 base and J by 7 bases, leaving 8 bases between them. Germline lookup yields CDR1 LGHDT and CDR2 YNNKEL (reference sequence).

The V call is TRBV30, the J call TRBJ2-1; possibly TRBD1 for D (6 bases). CDR3 length: 13 residues. Germline values: CDR1 GTSNPN, CDR2 SVGIG (reference sequence). V gave up 0 bases and J gave up 7 bases, with 10 bases separating them. Written as DNA, the CDR3 is TGTGCCTGGAGTGTCGGTACAGGGAATGAGCAGTTCTTC. It is translated as CAWSVGTGNEQFF.

The chain joins TRBV19 to TRBJ2-7; the D gene is possibly TRBD2 (6 bases). CDR3 length equals 13 residues. Germline loops: CDR1 LNHDA, CDR2 SQIVND (reference sequence). V lost 8 bases and J 6 bases, leaving 17 bases between the germline ends. Here the CDR3 reads CASSAPEGLEQYF. CDR3 nucleotides: TGTGCCAGTTCAGCCCCGGAGGGGCTCGAGCAGTACTTC.